This entry lists 21 T cell receptor beta chains sequenced from one sample in a study of blood T cell repertoires in COVID-19. Assay: immunoSEQ multiplex PCR; the TCRdb copy retains only in-frame clones and omits some. The sample has 250,000 to 350,000 clones, 88% seen once. Sequences were obtained from PBMCs or T cells enriched from blood (not recorded which). The receptors here all came from an older woman in a cohort exposed to, infected with or recovered from COVID-19 (not recorded which).

The chain carries TRBV15 and TRBJ1-5; weak D call: TRBD1 (6 bases). The germline V gene encodes CDR1 LNHNV and CDR2 YYDKDF (reference sequence). The CDR3 runs to 15 residues. Trimming stripped 6 bases from V and 0 bases from J, with 12 bases between. This chain's CDR3 is CATSRTVSSNQPQHF. The DNA of the CDR3 is TGTGCCACCAGTCGGACAGTTTCTAGCAATCAGCCCCAGCATTTT.

This rearrangement joins TRBV25-1 to TRBJ2-3; a weak D match, TRBD2 (5 bases). Trimming stripped 2 bases from V and 5 bases from J, with 8 bases between. The germline CDR1 and CDR2 sequences are MGHDK and SYGVNS. CDR3 length: 13 residues. The DNA of the CDR3 is TGTGCCAGCAGTGAACTAGCCTTAGATACGCAGTATTTT. It specifies CASSELALDTQYF.

The chain couples TRBV6-5 to TRBJ1-2; 9 bases match TRBD1. Germline V CDR1 and CDR2: MNHEY, SVGAGI. This CDR3 spans 15 amino acids. After removal of 5 bases from V and 4 bases from J, the junction contained 8 bases not matched to a gene. DNA for the CDR3: TGTGCCAGCAGTCGGACAGGGGCTAACAGCTATGGCTACACCTTC. Its translation: CASSRTGANSYGYTF.

The CDR3 DNA is TGTGCCAGCAGCACAGGGCGGAACACTGAAGCTTTCTTT. Its translation: CASSTGRNTEAFF. The gene calls are TRBV7-3 and TRBJ1-1, with D tentatively TRBD1 (6 bases). The V gene lost 5 bases and the J gene lost 1 base, with 8 bases spanning the gap. The CDR3 length is 13 residues. Per germline, CDR1 SGHTA and CDR2 FQGTGA.

A single count supports this clone. The chain uses TRBV6-5 and TRBJ2-7; TRBD1 aligns across 9 bases. Germline trimming cut 3 bases from V and 3 bases from J; bases unmatched to any gene: 6. The CDR3 extends over 15 amino acids. Germline V gene sequence: CDR1 MNHEY, CDR2 SVGAGI. The CDR3 region is CASSYSTGGDYEQYF. DNA of the CDR3: TGTGCCAGCAGTTATTCGACAGGGGGTGACTACGAGCAGTACTTC.

This clone has only a few counts. The chain couples TRBV4-1 to TRBJ2-7; 11 bases match TRBD2. V trimming: 3 bases; J trimming: 4 bases; junction bases outside the gene matches: 5. The V gene's germline CDR1 is MGHRA and CDR2 YSYEKL. The CDR3 totals 15 residues. CDR3: CASSHPSSGRYEQYF. Here the CDR3 DNA reads TGCGCCAGCAGCCACCCTTCTAGCGGGAGGTACGAGCAGTACTTC.

This chain's CDR3 is CASSLRTGGVEKLFF. The DNA for the CDR3 is TGCGCCAGCAGCCTCAGGACAGGCGGGGTTGAAAAACTGTTTTTT. The chain carries TRBV5-1 and TRBJ1-4; 7 bases agree with TRBD1. The CDR3 spans 15 residues. Germline CDR1 reads SGHRS; CDR2 reads YFSETQ. Trimming cost V 4 bases and J 7 bases; bases outside gene matches: 10.

This chain links TRBV13 with TRBJ2-5, with 10 bases identical to TRBD2. With 5 bases clipped from V and 3 bases from J, the junction kept 12 bases outside the gene matches. The CDR3 loop spans 17 amino acids. Germline V gives CDR1 PRHDT, CDR2 FYEKMQ (reference sequence). The CDR3 spells CASSPRVKLAGEETQYF. CDR3 DNA sequence: TGTGCCAGCAGCCCACGTGTGAAGCTAGCGGGAGAAGAGACCCAGTACTTC.

About this clone: At one boundary the junction diverges from the germline segment, which might be a read error. The V call is TRBV19, the J call TRBJ2-4; 8 positions match TRBD1. The germline CDR1 and CDR2 sequences are LNHDA and SQIVND (reference sequence). There are 12 residues in the CDR3. CDR3 loop: CASRGTWTGHHF. The CDR3 DNA is TGTGCCAGTAGAGGGACTTGGACAGGGCACCACTTC.

This chain links TRBV2 with TRBJ1-6; D possibly corresponds to TRBD1 (5 bases). The CDR3 is 15 residues long. Trimming pared 8 bases from V and 0 bases from J, leaving 11 bases between. The V gene's germline CDR1 is SNHLY and CDR2 FYNNEI. The DNA of the CDR3 is TGTGCCAGCTCGACAGAGAACTCCTATAATTCACCCCTCCACTTT. It yields the protein CASSTENSYNSPLHF.

This chain uses TRBV19 with TRBJ2-1, with 8 nucleotides matching TRBD1. This CDR3 comprises 15 residues. V lost 6 bases and J lost 6; bases outside the gene matches: 10. The germline gives CDR1 LNHDA, CDR2 SQIVND (reference sequence). The DNA for the CDR3 is TGTGCCAGTAGGGTTTCAGGGGGCGCCTCCAATGAGCAGTTCTTC. This encodes CASRVSGGASNEQFF.

V usage is TRBV28 and J usage is TRBJ2-1; unclear D gene. The CDR3 is 13 amino acids. The V gene's germline CDR1 is MDHEN and CDR2 SYDVKM. Trimming took off 10 bases at V and 0 bases at J, with 10 bases between the two ends. This CDR3 is CATLPLSYNEQFF. The CDR3 DNA follows: TGTGCCACCCTACCCCTCTCCTACAATGAGCAGTTCTTC.

The gene calls are TRBV28 and TRBJ2-7; no definite D call. The V end lost 6 bases, the J end lost 1 base, and 13 bases lay between the germline ends. CDR1 and CDR2 from the germline V gene are MDHEN and SYDVKM. This CDR3 has 14 amino acids. This CDR3 reads CASRNGRISYEQYF. The DNA of the CDR3 is TGTGCCAGCAGGAATGGCAGGATTTCCTACGAGCAGTACTTC.

CDR3 coding DNA: TGCGCCAGCAGCCCGGACAGGCGTTATGGCTACACCTTC. This translates into CASSPDRRYGYTF. The J gene is TRBJ1-2, the V gene TRBV5-1; 7 bases line up with TRBD1. V lost 4 bases to trimming and J lost 5 bases; unmatched junction nucleotides: 5. The CDR3 totals 13 residues. Germline CDR1 reads SGHRS; CDR2 reads YFSETQ.

The genes are TRBV18 and TRBJ2-2, with D maybe TRBD1 (5 bases). With 4 bases removed from V and 0 bases from J, the gap between germline ends came to 9 bases. The germline V gene has CDR1 KGHSH and CDR2 LQKENI. This CDR3 contains 15 residues. CDR3 region: CASSLWTPNTGELFF. CDR3 DNA sequence: TGTGCCAGCTCACTCTGGACACCGAACACCGGGGAGCTGTTTTTT.

This clone was picked up a small number of times. The chain employs TRBV10-2 and TRBJ2-7, with TRBD2 matching 12 bases. The CDR3 contains 16 residues. Per germline, CDR1 WSHSY and CDR2 SAAADI. Germline trimming cut 2 bases from V and 2 bases from J; bases unmatched to any gene: 4. CDR3 residues: CASSELPSGRAYEQYF. Here the CDR3 DNA reads TGCGCCAGCAGTGAGCTTCCTAGCGGGAGGGCCTACGAGCAGTACTTC.

The V gene is TRBV11-3, the J gene TRBJ2-1, with D possibly matching TRBD1 (5 bases). The CDR3 is 15 amino acids. Germline-derived CDR1 and CDR2 are SGHNT and YENEEA. V was clipped by 5 bases and J by 0 bases, with 11 bases between them. In DNA, the CDR3 is TGTGCCAGCAGCGAGACAGTGAGCTCCTACAATGAGCAGTTCTTC. It translates to CASSETVSSYNEQFF.

The chain employs TRBV5-1 and TRBJ2-1; 11 bases are a match to TRBD2. The V gene's germline CDR1 is SGHRS and CDR2 YFSETQ. The CDR3 is 18 residues long. Trimming at V came to 3 bases and at J to 2 bases, leaving 10 bases not matched to a gene. This CDR3 reads CASSWIAGGSTPYNEQFF. Here the CDR3 DNA reads TGCGCCAGCAGCTGGATAGCGGGAGGGTCCACTCCCTACAATGAGCAGTTCTTC.

The genes are TRBV4-1 and TRBJ2-7; 7 bases align to TRBD1. In germline, CDR1 is MGHRA, CDR2 YSYEKL. The junction had 14 bases not matched to a gene; V was cut back by 2 bases and J by 4 bases. The CDR3 has 17 amino acids. The chain's CDR3 is CASSQSPTGITFYEQYF. CDR3 in DNA: TGCGCCAGCAGCCAATCCCCGACAGGGATAACCTTTTACGAGCAGTACTTC.

DNA of the CDR3: TGTGCCAGCAGCTTAGAGACAGGATTTGGGCTCTACGAGCAGTACTTC. Translating gives CASSLETGFGLYEQYF. The chain uses TRBV11-1 and TRBJ2-7, with a weak D call TRBD1 (6 bases). The germline CDR1 and CDR2 sequences are SGHAT and FQDESV (reference sequence). The CDR3 consists of 16 residues. V gave up 1 base and J gave up 3 bases, with 16 bases separating them.

This chain links TRBV27 with TRBJ2-2; D is perhaps TRBD2 (5 bases). The CDR3 consists of 15 residues. The V end was cut by 3 bases, the J end by 3 bases, with 11 bases between. Germline CDR1 and CDR2: MNHEY and SMNVEV (reference sequence). The CDR3 is CASSFQRPDTGELFF. CDR3 nucleotide sequence: TGTGCCAGCAGTTTCCAGCGGCCGGACACCGGGGAGCTGTTTTTT.